The clone carrying this T cell receptor beta chain was observed a few times. Its target is not known. These data are taken from a study of CD8 T cells in Susac syndrome. The study's findings and limits: That the number of individuals in its TCR sequencing and HLA analysis was relatively small was acknowledged by the study.

Germline assignment: CDR1 MGHRA and CDR2 YSYEKL. This CDR3 contains 16 residues. V lost 4 bases to trimming and J lost 0 bases, with 14 bases between them. Reverse transcription of about 0.45 to 1 ug RNA used random hexamers. MiXCR, applied by TCRdb to the immunoSEQ multiplex PCR reads, yields one record per CDR3 protein. Altogether under 200,000 distinct CDR3 sequences are present, 95% to 96% being singletons, with the ten largest covering about 0.12%. Negative isolation was used for CD8+ and CD4+ T cells and FACS enrichment for TEMRA cells. This TCR derives from a human donor with Susac syndrome. The sequenced material came from CD4+ T cells from PBMCs. The chain carries TRBV4-1 and TRBJ2-3; possible D gene TRBD2, 5 bases. Here the CDR3 reads CASSRGHSQSTDTQYF. CDR3 bases: TGCGCCAGCAGCCGAGGGCATAGCCAAAGCACAGATACGCAGTATTTT.